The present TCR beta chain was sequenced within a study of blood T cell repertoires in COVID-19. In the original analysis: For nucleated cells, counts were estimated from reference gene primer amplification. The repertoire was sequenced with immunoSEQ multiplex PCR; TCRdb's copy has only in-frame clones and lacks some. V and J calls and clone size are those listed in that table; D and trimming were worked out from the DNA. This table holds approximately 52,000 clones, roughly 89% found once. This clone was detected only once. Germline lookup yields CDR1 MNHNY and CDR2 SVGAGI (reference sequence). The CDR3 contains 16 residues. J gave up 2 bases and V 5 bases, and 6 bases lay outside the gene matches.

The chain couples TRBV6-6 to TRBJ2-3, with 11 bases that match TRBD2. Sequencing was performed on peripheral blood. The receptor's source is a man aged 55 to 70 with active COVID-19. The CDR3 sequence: CASSPISGRVTDTQYF. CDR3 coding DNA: TGTGCCAGCAGTCCCATTAGCGGGAGGGTCACAGATACGCAGTATTTT.